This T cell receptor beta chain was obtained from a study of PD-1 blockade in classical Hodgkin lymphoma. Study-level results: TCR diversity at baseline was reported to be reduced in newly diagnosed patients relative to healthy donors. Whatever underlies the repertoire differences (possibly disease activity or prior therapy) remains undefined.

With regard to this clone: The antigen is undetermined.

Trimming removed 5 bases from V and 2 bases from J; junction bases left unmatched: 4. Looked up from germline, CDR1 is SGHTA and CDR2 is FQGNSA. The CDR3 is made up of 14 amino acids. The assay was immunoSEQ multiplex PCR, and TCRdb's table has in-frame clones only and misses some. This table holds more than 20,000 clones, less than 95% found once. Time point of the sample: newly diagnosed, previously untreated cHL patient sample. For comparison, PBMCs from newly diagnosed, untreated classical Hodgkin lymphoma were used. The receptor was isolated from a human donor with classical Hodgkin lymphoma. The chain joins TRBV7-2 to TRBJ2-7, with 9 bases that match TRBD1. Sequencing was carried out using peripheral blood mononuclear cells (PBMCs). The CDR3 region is CASSRTGVTYEQYF. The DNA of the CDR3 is TGTGCCAGCAGCCGGACAGGGGTCACCTACGAGCAGTACTTC.